The present T cell receptor beta chain was sequenced within a study of shared clonotypes between healthy human individuals. Study-wide points: Blood was the sole source, and tissue repertoires probably differ.

To note about this clone: The antigen is undetermined.

TCRdb's table, derived via immunoSEQ multiplex PCR, lists solely in-frame clones and lacks some. The sample has about 2.2 million clones; about 92% are singletons. Naive-designated CD8 cells lacked CD45RO, were positively enriched for CCR7, and omitted terminally differentiated effector memory CD45RA+ cells. The study enrolled healthy HIV-negative adults without recent acute infections or vaccinations as donors. The CDR3 consists of 16 residues. Germline CDR1 SGHDT, CDR2 YYEEEE. Losses at the gene ends were 0 bases for V and 4 bases for J; bases not matched to a gene: 4. The sample was naive CD8+ T cells from PBMCs. This sequence originates from a man aged 18 to 30 in good health. Some clones in this sample may be carry-over from other donors' samples. This chain joins TRBV5-6 and TRBJ2-1, with 10 bases identical to TRBD2. The CDR3 DNA reads as TGTGCCAGCAGCTTGGGGACTAGCGGATTTTACAATGAGCAGTTCTTC. It specifies CASSLGTSGFYNEQFF.